This T cell receptor beta chain was identified during a study of blood T cell dynamics during melanoma immunotherapy. As concerns this clone: What it binds is not known.

V lost 5 bases and J 5 bases, leaving 12 bases between the germline ends. The CDR3 has 13 residues. Germline V lookup: CDR1 MNHEY, CDR2 SVGAGI. This table comes from immunoSEQ multiplex PCR, and its TCRdb copy is limited to in-frame clones, with some not included. The sample consists of some 4,000 clones, 88% of them appearing once. Time point: week 3, after first cycle of checkpoint inhibitor. Sampling occurred pretreatment (T0) and at week 3 (W3), after cycle one of checkpoint blockade. Study results and caveats: Disease-control patients' PBMC repertoires became either more clonal or more diverse at W3.

The sequencing here drew on blood, taken from a patient treated with checkpoint blockade. The receptor comes from a human donor with melanoma. The rearrangement links TRBV6-5 to TRBJ1-1; D gene unclear. The CDR3 sequence: CASSTDTWTEAFF. The CDR3 nucleotides read TGTGCCAGCAGTACCGACACCTGGACTGAAGCTTTCTTT.